This note documents a single TCR beta chain sequence. The antigen remains undetermined. Each CDR3 protein is one row after TCRdb ran MiXCR on the RT-PCR reads. The table has around 530,000 distinct CDR3 sequences, about an eighth seen once. CDR3 length: 17 residues. Looked up from germline, CDR1 is MNHNS and CDR2 is SASEGT. J lost 0 bases, V lost 6 bases, and 5 bases had no gene match. This sample is part of a study of response to subunit inactivated influenza vaccine. Points from the study as a whole: Only a handful of new T cells, the authors suggested, are recruited with each seasonal influenza vaccination.

The rearrangement joins TRBV6-1 to TRBJ2-1, with 13 bases aligning to TRBD2. The material was PBMCs from blood, obtained on the day of vaccination. The receptor was isolated from a man aged 50 to 60 who received an inactivated influenza vaccine. The CDR3 reads CASSRTSGGASYNEQFF. The CDR3 DNA reads as TGTGCCAGCAGCCGCACTAGCGGGGGGGCCTCCTACAATGAGCAGTTCTTC.